These 28 T cell receptor beta chains were sequenced from one sample in a study of cytomegalovirus exposure and HLA in healthy donors. Primers included in the PCR were 60 Vbeta and 13 Jbeta primers. TCRdb keeps only in-frame clones here, not all; method: immunoSEQ multiplex PCR. The sample lists just over 70,000 clones, roughly 74% occurring once. Sequenced: PBMCs. These receptors all stem from a human donor in good health.

The gene calls are TRBV5-1 and TRBJ2-5, with D possibly TRBD2 on 5 matching bases. Germline V lookup: CDR1 SGHRS, CDR2 YFSETQ. The CDR3 has 16 amino acids. The V end was cut by 1 base, the J end by 2 bases, with 15 bases between. CDR3 nucleotide sequence: TGCGCCAGCAGCTTGAACCCCACCGGGGAGCAAGAGACCCAGTACTTC. This codes for CASSLNPTGEQETQYF. Together with reference TRBV5-1 and TRBJ2-5, the CDR3 gives the full variable domain: KAGVTQTPRYLIKTRGQQVTLSCSPISGHRSVSWYQQTPGQGLQFLFEYFSETQRNKGNFPGRFSGRQFSNSRSEMNVSTLELGDSALYLCASSLNPTGEQETQYFGPGTRLLVL.

This clone has just a few counts. The chain couples TRBV30 to TRBJ1-4; unclear D gene. Trimming removed 4 bases at V and 8 bases at J, with 14 bases between. The CDR3 covers 13 residues. The germline V gene encodes CDR1 GTSNPN and CDR2 SVGIG (reference sequence). The CDR3 DNA is TGTGCCTGGAATCCCCGGCGGAACGAAAAACTGTTTTTT. This gives the protein CAWNPRRNEKLFF.

This clone occurred many times. V gene TRBV5-4 combines with J gene TRBJ2-2, with no clear D. V lost 7 bases and J 1 base, leaving 8 bases between the germline ends. This CDR3 has 13 amino acids. Per germline, CDR1 SGHNT and CDR2 YYREEE (reference sequence). The CDR3 is CASQALNTGELFF. The CDR3 nucleotides read TGTGCCAGCCAGGCGTTGAACACCGGGGAGCTGTTTTTT.

The CDR3 loop is CASSDLGGRNTIYF. The DNA of the CDR3 is TGTGCCAGCAGTGACCTGGGAGGTAGAAACACCATATATTTT. The chain is built from TRBV2 and TRBJ1-3; unclear D gene. Germline assignment: CDR1 SNHLY and CDR2 FYNNEI. The CDR3 covers 14 residues. V was clipped by 3 bases and J by 5 bases, with 11 bases between them.

The chain joins TRBV7-8 to TRBJ2-1; a weak D match, TRBD2 (6 bases). The V gene's germline CDR1 is SGHVS and CDR2 FQNEAQ. The CDR3 consists of 14 residues. Trimming stripped 0 bases from V and 6 bases from J, with 9 bases between. The CDR3, as DNA: TGTGCCAGCAGCTTAGCGGGGGACTCCAATGAGCAGTTCTTC. Amino acids: CASSLAGDSNEQFF.

The gene calls are TRBV15 and TRBJ2-6, with 7 bases identical to TRBD2. The V gene's germline CDR1 is LNHNV and CDR2 YYDKDF (reference sequence). V lost 8 bases to trimming and J lost 0 bases; unmatched junction nucleotides: 13. The CDR3 contains 18 residues. CDR3 in amino acids: CATSIVREGSSGANVLTF. The CDR3 region has the DNA TGTGCCACCTCTATAGTGAGGGAGGGCAGCTCTGGGGCCAACGTCCTGACTTTC. The whole variable domain, filled in from reference TRBV15 and TRBJ2-6, reads DAMVIQNPRYQVTQFGKPVTLSCSQTLNHNVMYWYQQKSSQAPKLLFHYYDKDFNNEADTPDNFQSRRPNTSFCFLDIRSPGLGDTAMYLCATSIVREGSSGANVLTFGAGSRLTVL.

This clone has just a few counts. V is TRBV7-9 and J is TRBJ2-5, with 7 bases fitting TRBD1. The germline CDR1 and CDR2 sequences are SEHNR and FQNEAQ (reference sequence). J was trimmed by 5 bases and V by 5 bases; bases with no gene match: 2. The CDR3 extends over 12 amino acids. This CDR3 is CASSVDRETQYF. Written as DNA, the CDR3 is TGTGCCAGCAGCGTGGACAGGGAGACCCAGTACTTC.

The chain is built from TRBV29-1 and TRBJ2-5; 9 bases are shared with TRBD1. CDR3 length: 17 residues. The V and J ends lost 4 bases and 1 base, in that order; junction bases with no gene match: 13. Germline-derived CDR1 and CDR2 are SQVTM and ANQGSEA. The CDR3 is CSVGGRWDRVPQETQYF. DNA of the CDR3: TGCAGCGTTGGGGGGCGTTGGGACAGGGTGCCCCAAGAGACCCAGTACTTC.

J is TRBJ2-7 and V is TRBV28; D unclear. The germline CDR1 and CDR2 sequences are MDHEN and SYDVKM. CDR3 length: 14 residues. V shed 6 bases and J shed 0 bases, with 12 bases lying between them. CDR3 DNA: TGTGCCAGCAGCCTCCTACGGAGCTCCTACGAGCAGTACTTC. It encodes CASSLLRSSYEQYF.

The chain joins TRBV7-3 to TRBJ2-7, with D maybe TRBD2 (6 bases). Trimming left V 5 bases short and J 1 base short, with 9 bases between. Germline assignment: CDR1 SGHTA and CDR2 FQGTGA. There are 13 residues in the CDR3. CDR3: CASSMGLSYEQYF. For the CDR3, the DNA is TGTGCCAGCAGCATGGGACTTTCCTACGAGCAGTACTTC.

This clone was found a few times. The chain couples TRBV27 to TRBJ2-1; no definite D call. Trimming shortened V by 4 bases and J by 6 bases, and 10 bases separated the two germline ends. The V gene's germline CDR1 is MNHEY and CDR2 SMNVEV (reference sequence). There are 13 residues in the CDR3. In nucleotides, the CDR3 is TGTGCCAGCAGTTCAGGCTTGGGCAATGAGCAGTTCTTC. The encoded protein is CASSSGLGNEQFF.

V and J are TRBV5-1 and TRBJ2-2; TRBD1 matches 8 bases. Germline CDR1 is SGHRS and CDR2 is YFSETQ. J gave up 2 bases and V 6 bases, and 6 bases lay outside the gene matches. CDR3 length equals 15 residues. Here the CDR3 reads CASTMDRVNTGELFF. The CDR3 DNA follows: TGCGCCAGCACTATGGACAGGGTTAACACCGGGGAGCTGTTTTTT.

This rearrangement joins TRBV7-3 to TRBJ2-1; TRBD1 is a possible D gene (5 bases). Trimming cost V 0 bases and J 5 bases, with 8 bases left between them. The CDR3 spans 14 residues. CDR1 and CDR2 from the germline V gene are SGHTA and FQGTGA. CDR3 bases: TGTGCCAGCAGCTTAACTGGGGCCCACAATGAGCAGTTCTTC. This codes for CASSLTGAHNEQFF.

The V call is TRBV7-6, the J call TRBJ2-2; 8 nucleotides agree with TRBD2. The V gene end was trimmed by 5 bases and the J gene end by 5 bases; junction bases not matched to a gene: 16. Germline V lookup: CDR1 SGHVS, CDR2 FNYEAQ. This CDR3 region has 18 residues. CDR3 nucleotide sequence: TGTGCCAGCAGCCCAGGACTAGCTTCTCGCTTGGGGACCGGGGAGCTGTTTTTT. Translation: CASSPGLASRLGTGELFF.

This clone was detected only a few times. This chain joins TRBV27 and TRBJ1-2, with D possibly being TRBD1 (5 bases). V was clipped by 6 bases and J by 2 bases, with 13 bases between them. This CDR3 comprises 14 residues. Germline CDR1 and CDR2: MNHEY and SMNVEV (reference sequence). The CDR3 sequence is CASRGQGWNYGYTF. The CDR3 bases are TGTGCCAGCAGAGGGCAGGGTTGGAACTATGGCTACACCTTC.

The rearrangement uses TRBV7-3 and TRBJ2-7; 8 nucleotides agree with TRBD2. The CDR3 is made up of 14 amino acids. CDR1 and CDR2 from the germline V gene are SGHTA and FQGTGA. Trimming removed 7 bases from V and 2 bases from J; junction bases left unmatched: 7. DNA of the CDR3: TGTGCCAGCACCCTAGCGGGTGTTCCCTACGAGCAGTACTTC. Translation gives CASTLAGVPYEQYF. Full variable domain (missing parts from reference TRBV7-3 and TRBJ2-7): GAGVSQTPSNKVTEKGKYVELRCDPISGHTALYWYRQSLGQGPEFLIYFQGTGAADDSGLPNDRFFAVRPEGSVSTLKIQRTERGDSAVYLCASTLAGVPYEQYFGPGTRLTVT.

The chain is built from TRBV6-5 and TRBJ1-1; the D gene is possibly TRBD1 (6 bases). The CDR3 loop spans 14 amino acids. V gave up 2 bases and J gave up 2 bases, with 9 bases separating them. CDR1 and CDR2 from the germline V gene are MNHEY and SVGAGI. The CDR3 loop reads CASSYGQTNTEAFF. Written as DNA, the CDR3 is TGTGCCAGCAGTTACGGACAGACCAACACTGAAGCTTTCTTT.

This clone has only a few counts. The rearrangement links TRBV2 to TRBJ2-3; TRBD1 agrees at 9 bases. Germline values: CDR1 SNHLY, CDR2 FYNNEI. Unmatched junction bases numbered 10, after V lost 10 bases and J lost 2 bases. This CDR3 has 15 amino acids. CDR3 in amino acids: CATKRDRGSTDTQYF. The CDR3 nucleotides are TGTGCCACTAAAAGAGACAGGGGGTCCACAGATACGCAGTATTTT.

This clone has just one count. The chain links TRBV9 to TRBJ1-2, with D maybe TRBD1 (6 bases). CDR1 and CDR2 from the germline V gene are SGDLS and YYNGEE. The ends were cut back, 1 base at V and 4 bases at J, with 14 bases in the middle. This CDR3 has 15 residues. The CDR3 coding sequence is TGTGCCAGCAGCGTACGGGATGGGGGCGGCTATGGCTACACCTTC. Encoded protein: CASSVRDGGGYGYTF.

V gene TRBV28 combines with J gene TRBJ1-5, with TRBD1 as a possible D gene (5 bases). V lost 4 bases, J lost 7 bases, and 14 bases lay in between. Looked up from germline, CDR1 is MDHEN and CDR2 is SYDVKM. CDR3 length: 14 amino acids. The CDR3 sequence is CASSSPGSEQPQHF. Written as DNA, the CDR3 is TGTGCCAGCAGTTCCCCAGGGTCGGAGCAGCCCCAGCATTTT. Filled out from reference TRBV28 and TRBJ1-5, the complete variable domain reads DVKVTQSSRYLVKRTGEKVFLECVQDMDHENMFWYRQDPGLGLRLIYFSYDVKMKEKGDIPEGYSVSREKKERFSLILESASTNQTSMYLCASSSPGSEQPQHFGDGTRLSIL.

This clone was seen a few times. V usage is TRBV12-5 and J usage is TRBJ2-2; the match to TRBD2 covers 9 bases. Per germline, CDR1 LGHNT and CDR2 FRNRAP. CDR3 length: 18 residues. Trimming took 4 bases from V and 4 from J; bases not matched to a gene: 13. The CDR3 nucleotides are TGTGCTAGTGGTTGGACAGATATAGCGGGAGCGCCCACCGGGGAGCTGTTTTTT. Protein product: CASGWTDIAGAPTGELFF.

The chain links TRBV27 to TRBJ2-7, with 7 bases aligning to TRBD1. Germline values: CDR1 MNHEY, CDR2 SMNVEV (reference sequence). The CDR3 is 14 amino acids. The J segment lost 1 base and the V segment lost 5 bases, leaving 5 bases of the junction unmatched. The DNA of the CDR3 is TGTGCCAGCAGTAGGACAGGAAATTCCTACGAGCAGTACTTC. As protein: CASSRTGNSYEQYF.

This chain connects TRBV6-5 to TRBJ1-1; 8 bases agree with TRBD1. This CDR3 spans 12 amino acids. Looked up from germline, CDR1 is MNHEY and CDR2 is SVGAGI. Unmatched junction bases numbered 7, after V lost 7 bases and J lost 9 bases. Written as DNA, the CDR3 is TGTGCCAGCACCCCGGACAGGGAGAAAGCTTTCTTT. Protein product: CASTPDREKAFF.

The rearrangement uses TRBV6-5 and TRBJ2-1; TRBD2 matches at 12 bases. The CDR3 spans 13 residues. V shed 5 bases, J shed 7 bases, and the junction held 0 bases outside the gene matches. Germline loops: CDR1 MNHEY, CDR2 SVGAGI. This CDR3 is CASSGTSGNEQFF. In nucleotides, the CDR3 is TGTGCCAGCAGTGGGACTAGCGGGAATGAGCAGTTCTTC.

This clone was observed a few times. The chain has TRBV11-3 and TRBJ2-1, with 11 bases fitting TRBD2. The CDR3 is 16 residues long. Germline CDR1 reads SGHNT; CDR2 reads YENEEA. V lost 5 bases to trimming and J lost 5 bases; unmatched junction nucleotides: 8. The CDR3 region is CASSPAPGLADNEQFF. The CDR3 region has the DNA TGTGCCAGCAGCCCCGCTCCGGGACTAGCGGACAATGAGCAGTTCTTC.

Notes on this clone: One end of the junction varies from germline; a read error may be responsible. This chain uses TRBV7-8 with TRBJ1-3; possibly TRBD1 for D (6 bases). CDR1 is SGHVS and CDR2 is FQNEAQ in the germline V gene. The CDR3 consists of 17 residues. The CDR3 reads CASSLALRGSSGNTIYF. CDR3 in DNA: TGTGCCAGCAGTTTAGCCCTCAGGGGAAGCTCTGGAAACACCATATATTTT.

V usage is TRBV25-1 and J usage is TRBJ2-5; maybe TRBD2 (6 bases). Germline CDR1 and CDR2: MGHDK and SYGVNS. Trimming stripped 6 bases from V and 4 bases from J, with 15 bases between. This CDR3 spans 14 amino acids. CDR3 bases: TGTGCCAGCAGCGAAGAATCTAGCGTAGAGACCCAGTACTTC. Translated: CASSEESSVETQYF.

The chain recombines TRBV6-1 with TRBJ1-1, with unresolved D. This CDR3 contains 14 residues. Germline CDR1 reads MNHNS; CDR2 reads SASEGT. The V gene lost 3 bases and the J gene lost 6 bases, with 14 bases spanning the gap. In nucleotides, the CDR3 is TGTGCCAGCAGTGAGGGCAGTATAGCGGCTGAAGCTTTCTTT. This translates into CASSEGSIAAEAFF.